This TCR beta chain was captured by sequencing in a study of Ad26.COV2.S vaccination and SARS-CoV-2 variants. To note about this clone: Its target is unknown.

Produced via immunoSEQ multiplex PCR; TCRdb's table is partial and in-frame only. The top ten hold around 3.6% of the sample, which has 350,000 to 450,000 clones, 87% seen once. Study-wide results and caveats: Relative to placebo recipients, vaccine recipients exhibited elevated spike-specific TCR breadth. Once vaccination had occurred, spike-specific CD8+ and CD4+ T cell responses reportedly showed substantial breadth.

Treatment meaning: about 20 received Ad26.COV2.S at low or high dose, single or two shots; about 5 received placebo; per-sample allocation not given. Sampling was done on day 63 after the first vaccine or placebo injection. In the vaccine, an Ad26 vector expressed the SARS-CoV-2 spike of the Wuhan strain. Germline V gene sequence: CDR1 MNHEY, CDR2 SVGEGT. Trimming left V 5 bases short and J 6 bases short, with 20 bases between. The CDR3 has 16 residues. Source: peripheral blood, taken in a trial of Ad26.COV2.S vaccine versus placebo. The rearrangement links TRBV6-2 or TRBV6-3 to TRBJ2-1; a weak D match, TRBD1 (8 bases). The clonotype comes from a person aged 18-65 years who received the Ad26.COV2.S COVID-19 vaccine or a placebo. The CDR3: CASSPRGRGGPNEQFF. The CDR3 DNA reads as TGTGCCAGCAGTCCCAGGGGGCGCGGGGGACCCAATGAGCAGTTCTTC.